This TCR beta chain was sequenced in a study of neoadjuvant anti-PD-1 for oral cavity cancer. Regarding the study as a whole: Each response group had just a few patients in TCR analyses.

Data came from immunoSEQ multiplex PCR; TCRdb stores just in-frame clones and leaves some out. The data hold about 9,600 clones, with about 66% observed a single time. Concerning this clone: The antigen is undetermined.

Stated time point: after neoadjuvant nivolumab, at surgical resection. From germline, CDR1 is SGHAT and CDR2 FQNNGV. Between the trimmed V and J ends, which lost 5 bases and 3 bases, there was a span of 20 bases. This CDR3 region has 16 residues. The rearrangement links TRBV11-2 to TRBJ2-7; D may be TRBD2 (6 bases). The source was PBMCs, collected after nivolumab (anti-PD-1) treatment. The receptor was isolated from a person aged 35-79 years with oral cavity squamous cell carcinoma. In DNA form, the CDR3 reads TGTGCCAGCAGCCCCAACCGTGGACTAAACAACTACGAGCAGTACTTC. This gives the protein CASSPNRGLNNYEQYF.